This TCR beta chain was identified during a study of T-cell reconstitution after alpha-beta-depleted transplantation in children. Preparation of the TCRbeta library was carried out with unique molecular identifiers. TCRdb passed the PCR reads through MiXCR, listing each CDR3 protein once. This table holds around 480,000 distinct CDR3 sequences, about 31% found once. V was trimmed by 4 bases and J by 4 bases, leaving 14 bases between them. The CDR3 consists of 14 residues. Germline loops: CDR1 SQVTM, CDR2 ANQGSEA. This clonotype was picked up a small number of times. V and J are TRBV29-1 and TRBJ1-3; D may be TRBD1 (5 bases). Sequences were derived from PBMCs from the stem cell graft donor, sampled from the stem cell graft. The receptor comes from a human donor who donated a stem cell graft to a child with aplastic anemia. The CDR3 loop is CSVAVAGQGNTIYF. The CDR3, as DNA: TGCAGCGTTGCTGTGGCAGGGCAAGGAAACACCATATATTTT.